The rows below give T cell receptor beta chains drawn from one sample of a study of T-cell reconstitution after alpha-beta-depleted transplantation in children. TCRdb used MiXCR to reprocess the PCR reads, holding one entry per CDR3 protein. The sample has around 960,000 distinct CDR3 sequences; roughly 31% are singletons. Sequenced material: PBMCs, mostly from graft donor cells, taken 360 days after TCRalphabeta/CD19-depleted stem cell transplant. The receptors here all came from a boy in the first two years of life who had a stem cell transplant for SCID, so the T cells may come from the graft donor. The CDR3 runs from the conserved cysteine through the conserved F or W. The D gene is left open where the match is weak. Size is stated for part of the rows, as once, few or many counts, or as a class when the clone is expanded.

-,TRBJ2-7,many,TRBV12-3/TRBV12-4,12,TGTGCCAGCAGTTTATCCAAATACGAGCAGTACTTC,CASSLSKYEQYF
TRBD1,TRBJ2-1,-,TRBV12-3/TRBV12-4,14,TGTGCCAGCAGTTCAGGGGTACAGGGGATGAAGCAGTTCTTC,CASSSGVQGMKQFF
TRBD2,TRBJ2-1,-,TRBV24-1,15,TGTGCCACCAGTGATTTGGTAGCGGGGGGGCGAGAGCAGTTCTTC,CATSDLVAGGREQFF
-,TRBJ2-7,few,TRBV4-2,15,TGTGCCAGCAGCCAAGACCGGACTGGGATCTACGAGCAGTACTTC,CASSQDRTGIYEQYF
-,TRBJ2-1,-,TRBV6-2/TRBV6-3,12,TGTGCCAGCGGGGGGCCAATCGGTGAGCAGTTCTTC,CASGGPIGEQFF
-,TRBJ2-5,-,TRBV15,16,TGTGCCACCAGCAGAGATCGGAGGGGGCGGGGGGAGACCCAGTACTTC,CATSRDRRGRGETQYF
-,TRBJ2-1,-,TRBV20-1,10,TGCAGTGTTCGCCCCAATGAGCAGTTCTTC,CSVRPNEQFF
-,TRBJ1-2,few,TRBV10-3,15,TGTGCCATCAGTGAGGGGTGGGGGTTGGACTATGGCTACACCTTC,CAISEGWGLDYGYTF
TRBD1,TRBJ1-5,few,TRBV28,16,TGTGCCAGCAGTTTTATATACGACAGGGGGAATCAGCCCCAGCATTTT,CASSFIYDRGNQPQHF
-,TRBJ1-2,-,TRBV4-1,17,TGCGCCAGCAGCCAAGCCGACGGGGGTCTGCGTAACTATGGCTACACCTTC,CASSQADGGLRNYGYTF
TRBD1,TRBJ2-7,-,TRBV18,15,TGTGCCAGCTCACCGAGGGGAGACAGGGTACCGGCGCAGTACTTC,CASSPRGDRVPAQYF
-,TRBJ2-4,-,TRBV12-3/TRBV12-4,16,TGTGCCAGCAGTTTAGTCCCTGACCCTACCAAAAACATTCAGTACTTC,CASSLVPDPTKNIQYF
-,TRBJ2-1,-,TRBV12-3/TRBV12-4,15,TGTGCCAGCAGCCCTCTCTCCCAGATAGAGAATGAGCAGTTCTTC,CASSPLSQIENEQFF
-,TRBJ1-3,few,TRBV9,14,TGTGCCAGCAGCGTAGACAAAGGAGGGGACACCATATATTTT,CASSVDKGGDTIYF
TRBD1,TRBJ2-6,-,TRBV5-1,19,TGCGCCAGCAGCTTGACTCCGCAGGGGGCGGTGACTGGGGCCAACGTCCTGACTTTC,CASSLTPQGAVTGANVLTF
TRBD2,TRBJ2-3,-,TRBV3-1,19,TGTGCCTCCTGCCCGACCACCGTCACCACTAGCGGGGGGACAGATACGCAGTATTTT,CASCPTTVTTSGGTDTQYF
TRBD2,TRBJ2-5,-,TRBV20-1,15,TGCAGTGCCGCGGGGGAGACTAGGGACCAAGAGACCCAGTACTTC,CSAAGETRDQETQYF
TRBD1,TRBJ2-5,-,TRBV5-1,15,TGCGCCAGCAGCTTAATCGGGACAGGGGGTTGGACCCAGTACTTC,CASSLIGTGGWTQYF
-,TRBJ2-3,many,TRBV12-3/TRBV12-4,14,TGTGCCAGCAGTTTAGGTGGGGGCCCAGATACGCAGTATTTT,CASSLGGGPDTQYF
TRBD2,TRBJ2-7,-,TRBV13,16,TGTGCCAGCAGCTCAACTAGCGGGGGGGCTCACTACGAGCAGTACTTC,CASSSTSGGAHYEQYF
TRBD1,TRBJ2-7,few,TRBV10-3,14,TGTGCCATCAGGAAAACAGGGGGCTCCTACGAGCAGTACTTC,CAIRKTGGSYEQYF
-,TRBJ2-1,few,TRBV5-6,14,TGTGCCAGCAGCTTGTGGGCCTCCTACAATGAGCAGTTCTTC,CASSLWASYNEQFF
TRBD1,TRBJ2-7,few,TRBV27,16,TGTGCCAGCAGTATACACCGGACAGGGAACGGCGACGAGCAGTACTTC,CASSIHRTGNGDEQYF
-,TRBJ1-5,few,TRBV20-1,15,TGCAGTGCTAGCCCGTCGGGGGGCAGCAATCAGCCCCAGCATTTT,CSASPSGGSNQPQHF
-,TRBJ2-3,-,TRBV5-5,15,TGTGCCAGCACCCCCACTGATTTTTTCACAGATACGCAGTATTTT,CASTPTDFFTDTQYF
-,TRBJ2-7,few,TRBV6-5,14,TGTGCCAGCAGTTACTTAGGACAGATCCACGAGCAGTACTTC,CASSYLGQIHEQYF
-,TRBJ1-2,-,TRBV5-1,15,TGCGCCAGCAGCTCCGGACAGAGAGCTAACTATGGCTACACCTTC,CASSSGQRANYGYTF
-,TRBJ2-7,many,TRBV2,13,TGTGCCAGCAGTGATGGGTCTGCCTACGAGCAGTACTTC,CASSDGSAYEQYF
-,TRBJ1-3,many,TRBV12-3/TRBV12-4,12,TGTGCCAGCAGTTTTTCTGGAAACACCATATATTTT,CASSFSGNTIYF
-,TRBJ2-5,-,TRBV20-1,15,TGCAGTGCTAGAGATTTGGAAAGGGATCGCGAGACCCAGTACTTC,CSARDLERDRETQYF
-,TRBJ2-1,few,TRBV20-1,10,TGCAGTCCCTCCTACAATGAGCAGTTCTTC,CSPSYNEQFF
TRBD2,TRBJ2-1,-,TRBV16,17,TGTGCCAGCAGCCAAGCCCTCCTAGCGGGGGAATCCTTTGAGCAGTTCTTC,CASSQALLAGESFEQFF
-,TRBJ2-4,-,TRBV6-1,13,TGTGCCAGCAGTGATGGAACCAAAAACATTCAGTACTTC,CASSDGTKNIQYF
-,TRBJ2-3,-,TRBV4-1,18,TGCGCCAGCAGCCAAGATCGGCGAGAAACCCCAATGGCCGATACGCAGTATTTT,CASSQDRRETPMADTQYF
-,TRBJ2-3,-,TRBV10-3,16,TGTGCCACCCGTCCGGCCGGGCAGGGTGCCCCAGATACGCAGTATTTT,CATRPAGQGAPDTQYF
-,TRBJ1-6,-,TRBV29-1,12,TGCAGCGTCCACAGGGCTTTAAGGCCCCTCCACTTT,CSVHRALRPLHF
-,TRBJ1-6,-,TRBV20-1,14,TGCAGTGCTAGCAGGAGCTCCTATAATTCACCCCTCCACTTT,CSASRSSYNSPLHF
TRBD1,TRBJ2-7,many,TRBV28,18,TGTGCCAGCAGTTTACTGTCTATTTTCGGACAGGGCACCTACGAGCAGTACTTC,CASSLLSIFGQGTYEQYF